This TCR beta chain appears in the sequencing data of a study of shared clonotypes between healthy human individuals. Produced via immunoSEQ multiplex PCR; TCRdb's table is partial and in-frame only. The data contain roughly 2 million clones, roughly 95% of them singletons. Study-level points and caveats: Memory subsets generally showed lower estimated richness than naive subsets. Non-shared clonotypes had lower generation probabilities than those shared by all four donors.

Germline V gives CDR1 SGHRS, CDR2 YFSETQ. The CDR3 is 15 amino acids. Trimming at V came to 4 bases and at J to 6 bases, leaving 7 bases not matched to a gene. Donors comprised only Caucasian adults living in Nashville, Tennessee. A few counts support this clone. Its antigen is still unknown. This rearrangement joins TRBV5-1 to TRBJ2-7; 13 nucleotides line up with TRBD2. Specimen: naive CD4+ T cells sorted from blood. Noted subset: CD45RA+ positively selected. The origin of this receptor is a man aged 18 to 29 in good health. As DNA, the CDR3 is TGCGCCAGCAGCGGAACTAGCGGGAGGGCTCTCGAGCAGTACTTC. Its translation: CASSGTSGRALEQYF.